This TCR beta chain originates from a study of blood T cell repertoires in COVID-19. About the research overall: The samples span acute and convalescent COVID-19 from the United States, Italy and Spain.

There are 15 residues in the CDR3. V trimming: 4 bases; J trimming: 2 bases; junction bases outside the gene matches: 8. The germline V gene has CDR1 SGDLS and CDR2 YYNGEE. This table comes from immunoSEQ multiplex PCR, and its TCRdb copy is limited to in-frame clones, with some not included. The profile shows about 270,000 clones, approximately 85% of them singletons. The sample consisted of peripheral blood. The rearrangement uses TRBV9 and TRBJ1-1, with TRBD1 identical over 7 bases. This TCR was recovered from a woman between 65 and 79 years old with acute or convalescent COVID-19. Written as DNA, the CDR3 is TGTGCCAGCAGCTCATCCGACAGGGCCAACACTGAAGCTTTCTTT. Translating it yields CASSSSDRANTEAFF.